The rows below give T cell receptor beta chains drawn from one sample of a study of shared clonotypes between healthy human individuals. The table came from immunoSEQ multiplex PCR; TCRdb's copy has only in-frame clones and leaves some out. The table includes around 2,100,000 clones, less than 95% detected once. Material: naive CD8+ T cells sorted from blood. These receptors originate from a man aged 18 to 30 in good health. Both conserved end residues are part of each CDR3. Each record gives: D gene, V gene, J gene, clone size, CDR3 DNA, CDR3 protein. D genes are given only for firm matches. Clone size is not always given. Where it is, it says once, few, many or a class for expanded clones.

D gene: TRBD2
V gene: TRBV27
J gene: TRBJ2-1
clone size: -
CDR3 DNA: TGTGCCAGCAGTGACCTGGGCGGGGGGGCCGTGAATGAGCAGTTCTTC
CDR3 protein: CASSDLGGGAVNEQFF

D gene: -
V gene: TRBV5-1
J gene: TRBJ2-3
clone size: once
CDR3 DNA: TGCGCCAGCAGCTTGGGGCTAAACACAGATACGCAGTATTTT
CDR3 protein: CASSLGLNTDTQYF

D gene: TRBD1
V gene: TRBV4-1
J gene: TRBJ1-4
clone size: -
CDR3 DNA: TGCGCCAGCAGCCAACATCCCACAGGGGTTAATGAAAAACTGTTTTTT
CDR3 protein: CASSQHPTGVNEKLFF

D gene: -
V gene: TRBV11-2
J gene: TRBJ2-7
clone size: -
CDR3 DNA: TGTGCCAGCAGCTTAGGGAGGGAGAACTACGAGCAGTACTTC
CDR3 protein: CASSLGRENYEQYF

D gene: TRBD1
V gene: TRBV4-3
J gene: TRBJ1-1
clone size: once
CDR3 DNA: TGCGCCAGCAGCCAAGTCCTTGGACAGGGGGAAGCTTTCTTT
CDR3 protein: CASSQVLGQGEAFF

D gene: TRBD1
V gene: TRBV5-1
J gene: TRBJ1-1
clone size: once
CDR3 DNA: TGCGCCAGCAGGGGTCGGACAGGGAACACTGAAGCTTTCTTT
CDR3 protein: CASRGRTGNTEAFF

D gene: TRBD1
V gene: TRBV5-6
J gene: TRBJ2-7
clone size: -
CDR3 DNA: TGTGCCAGCAGCCCCATAGGGGGGACAGGGACCCCTACCTACGAGCAGTACTTC
CDR3 protein: CASSPIGGTGTPTYEQYF

D gene: -
V gene: TRBV19
J gene: TRBJ2-1
clone size: -
CDR3 DNA: TGTGCCAGTAGTATAGATAGAGAGGGGGGTAACGCCTCCTACAATGAGCAGTTCTTC
CDR3 protein: CASSIDREGGNASYNEQFF

D gene: -
V gene: TRBV7-9
J gene: TRBJ1-1
clone size: -
CDR3 DNA: TGTGCCAGCAGCTTACAGGGTGTTAGGACTGAAGCTTTCTTT
CDR3 protein: CASSLQGVRTEAFF

D gene: -
V gene: TRBV11-1
J gene: TRBJ2-5
clone size: once
CDR3 DNA: TGTGCCAGCAGCTTAAACAGTCGCGAGACCCAGTACTTC
CDR3 protein: CASSLNSRETQYF

D gene: -
V gene: TRBV11-2
J gene: TRBJ2-7
clone size: -
CDR3 DNA: TGTGCCAGCAGCATTCCAGCCCACTACGAGCAGTACTTC
CDR3 protein: CASSIPAHYEQYF

D gene: -
V gene: TRBV2
J gene: TRBJ2-4
clone size: -
CDR3 DNA: TGTGCCAGCAGTGACGGACTAACGCTGGAGTTGGCCAAAAACATTCAGTACTTC
CDR3 protein: CASSDGLTLELAKNIQYF

D gene: -
V gene: TRBV11-2
J gene: TRBJ1-6
clone size: -
CDR3 DNA: TGTGCCAGCAGCCTCCCGGCCACGGGGAGGAATTCACCCCTCCACTTT
CDR3 protein: CASSLPATGRNSPLHF

D gene: -
V gene: TRBV7-2
J gene: TRBJ1-2
clone size: -
CDR3 DNA: TGTGCCAGCAGGAGTGGGTCGACCTATGGCTACACCTTC
CDR3 protein: CASRSGSTYGYTF

D gene: -
V gene: TRBV5-5
J gene: TRBJ1-5
clone size: -
CDR3 DNA: TGTGCCAGCAGCTTGCCCGGGGCGAGTCAGCCCCAGCATTTT
CDR3 protein: CASSLPGASQPQHF

D gene: TRBD1
V gene: TRBV6-6
J gene: TRBJ2-3
clone size: -
CDR3 DNA: TGTGCCAGCAGTCCGACAGGGTGGGACCTAGATACGCAGTATTTT
CDR3 protein: CASSPTGWDLDTQYF

D gene: -
V gene: TRBV5-1
J gene: TRBJ1-1
clone size: -
CDR3 DNA: TGCGCCAGCAGCCCCATGGACGGGACCAACACTGAAGCTTTCTTT
CDR3 protein: CASSPMDGTNTEAFF

D gene: -
V gene: TRBV7-9
J gene: TRBJ2-3
clone size: -
CDR3 DNA: TGTGCCAGCAACACTTACACAGATACGCAGTATTTT
CDR3 protein: CASNTYTDTQYF

D gene: -
V gene: TRBV9
J gene: TRBJ1-3
clone size: -
CDR3 DNA: TGTGCCAGCAGCGTGTCAGACACCATATATTTT
CDR3 protein: CASSVSDTIYF

D gene: TRBD1
V gene: TRBV27
J gene: TRBJ2-7
clone size: -
CDR3 DNA: TGTGCCAGCAAGGGGGACAGGGAGGACAAGCAGTACTTC
CDR3 protein: CASKGDREDKQYF

D gene: TRBD2
V gene: TRBV13
J gene: TRBJ2-7
clone size: -
CDR3 DNA: TGTGCCAGCAGCTTGGAAGCGGGGGACGGCGAGCAGTACTTC
CDR3 protein: CASSLEAGDGEQYF

D gene: -
V gene: TRBV29-1
J gene: TRBJ2-1
clone size: once
CDR3 DNA: TGCAGCGTTGACTTTTTTCAGGGGATGACCAATGAGCAGTTCTTC
CDR3 protein: CSVDFFQGMTNEQFF

D gene: TRBD1
V gene: TRBV6-5
J gene: TRBJ2-3
clone size: -
CDR3 DNA: TGTGCCAGCAGTTACGACAGGGAAGATACGCAGTATTTT
CDR3 protein: CASSYDREDTQYF

D gene: -
V gene: TRBV2
J gene: TRBJ2-7
clone size: -
CDR3 DNA: TGTGCCAGCAGTGCGGCCAGGGGGGAGTACGAGCAGTACTTC
CDR3 protein: CASSAARGEYEQYF

D gene: TRBD2
V gene: TRBV7-2
J gene: TRBJ2-5
clone size: -
CDR3 DNA: TGTGCCAGCAGCCCCATAGCGGGGGTCGAAGAGACCCAGTACTTC
CDR3 protein: CASSPIAGVEETQYF

D gene: TRBD1
V gene: TRBV5-8
J gene: TRBJ2-4
clone size: -
CDR3 DNA: TGTGCCAGCAGCACAATACAGGGGCCCAAAAACATTCAGTACTTC
CDR3 protein: CASSTIQGPKNIQYF

D gene: TRBD1
V gene: TRBV7-9
J gene: TRBJ2-7
clone size: -
CDR3 DNA: TGTGCCAGCAGTTGGGACAGCTACGAGCAGTACTTC
CDR3 protein: CASSWDSYEQYF

D gene: -
V gene: TRBV6-1
J gene: TRBJ2-2
clone size: few
CDR3 DNA: TGTGCCAGCAGTGTTATCCTCCACACCGGGGAGCTGTTTTTT
CDR3 protein: CASSVILHTGELFF

D gene: TRBD2
V gene: TRBV6-5
J gene: TRBJ2-2
clone size: -
CDR3 DNA: TGTGCCAGCAGTTACTCGTGGGAGGGAGCGGACGGGGAGCTGTTTTTT
CDR3 protein: CASSYSWEGADGELFF

D gene: -
V gene: TRBV6-5
J gene: TRBJ1-1
clone size: -
CDR3 DNA: TGTGCCAGCAGTCCAGAGCCTTTGGCCACTGAAGCTTTCTTT
CDR3 protein: CASSPEPLATEAFF

D gene: -
V gene: TRBV7-9
J gene: TRBJ1-2
clone size: -
CDR3 DNA: TGTGCCAGCAGCTTAGTTCAGATAGGCTATGGCTACACCTTC
CDR3 protein: CASSLVQIGYGYTF

D gene: -
V gene: TRBV28
J gene: TRBJ2-7
clone size: -
CDR3 DNA: TGTGCCAGCAATAGAATTAGCGGCTCCCGAACCGAGCAGTACTTC
CDR3 protein: CASNRISGSRTEQYF

D gene: -
V gene: TRBV7-3
J gene: TRBJ1-1
clone size: -
CDR3 DNA: TGTGCCAGCAGCTCCGTGGGTGACGGGACTGAAGCTTTCTTT
CDR3 protein: CASSSVGDGTEAFF